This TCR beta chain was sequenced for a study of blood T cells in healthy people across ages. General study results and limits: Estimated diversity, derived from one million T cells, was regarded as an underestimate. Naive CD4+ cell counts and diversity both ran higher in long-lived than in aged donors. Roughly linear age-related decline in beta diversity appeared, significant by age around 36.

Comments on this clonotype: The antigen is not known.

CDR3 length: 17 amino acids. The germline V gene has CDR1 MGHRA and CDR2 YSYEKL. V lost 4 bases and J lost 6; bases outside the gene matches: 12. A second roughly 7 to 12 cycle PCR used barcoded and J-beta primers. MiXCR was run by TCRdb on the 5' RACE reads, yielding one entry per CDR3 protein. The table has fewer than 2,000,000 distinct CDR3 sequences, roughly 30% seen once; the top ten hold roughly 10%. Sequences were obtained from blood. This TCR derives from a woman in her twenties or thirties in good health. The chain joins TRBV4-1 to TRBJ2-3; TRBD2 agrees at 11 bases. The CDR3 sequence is CASSPPPTSGMPDTQYF. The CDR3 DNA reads TGCGCCAGCAGCCCTCCCCCGACTAGCGGGATGCCGGATACGCAGTATTTT.